The T cell receptor (beta chain) under discussion was sequenced for a study of shared clonotypes between healthy human individuals (dated by TCRdb to the early 2020s). Regarding the study in general: A few men and two women, aged 18 to 49 years, made up the cohort. Blood TCR repertoires of about 5 healthy adults were deeply sequenced to estimate repertoire size and the extent of clonotype sharing between individuals. Leukapheresis yielded between about 0.85 and 9 billion PBMCs per donor. To increase sequencing depth and limit assay-specific biases, TCR repertoire library preparation and sequencing were carried out by different laboratories using diverse techniques. For each donor, three plates each were used for CD4 naive and CD4 memory, two plates were used for CD8 naive, and one plate was used for CD8 memory.

Broader findings and caveats from the paper: Only blood was sampled, and tissue TCR repertoires likely differ from those in blood. Because the study included a small number of donors, the genetic and exposure-history diversity represented was limited. Across a handful of donors, approximately 4.9% of naive CD4, around 3.3% of naive CD8, about 2.3% of memory CD4, and about 0.4% of memory CD8 clonotypes were shared. Estimated clonotype richness was generally larger for naive than for memory subsets. Based on pairwise subsampling, the degree of clonotype sharing among donors was expected to be affected by sequencing depth. Even with the large sequencing depth, rarefaction of the sorted-subset datasets indicated that sequencing was incomplete. Clonotypes shared by all four sorted-subset donors showed higher generation probabilities than non-shared clonotypes.

TCR CDR3 regions were amplified from genomic DNA by multiplex PCR using the deep immunoSEQ assay. For each cell subset, the extracted genomic DNA was distributed evenly across all wells of several immunoSEQ 96-well plates, and each plate served as one replicate. For sorted subsets, approximately 200 ng of genomic DNA, equivalent to tens of thousands of T cell genomes, went into each replicate PCR. Purified libraries were quantified with a Qubit 3.0 fluorometer, sized on a Bioanalyzer 2100, and re-quantified with the KAPA Library Quantification kit. Every immunoSEQ 96-well plate was sequenced on a separate single-read 150-cycle Illumina NextSeq 550 flow cell. Under the source paper's analysis protocol: The immunoSEQ output contained only junctional sequences without quality scores, so filtering could not match that applied to full-length reads. To assign V/J genes and CDR3, sequences were annotated using PyIR, a Python wrapper for IgBLAST v1.9, with IMGT germline references. Reads were removed for weak V/J assignments (E-value above 1e-6), missing CDR3, stop codons, out-of-frame junctions, or ambiguous translated residues. V3J clonotypes were defined by identical inferred V gene, J gene, and CDR3 amino acid sequence. The percentage overlap between two repertoires was calculated by dividing the number of shared unique clonotypes by the size of the smaller repertoire. Repertoire richness was assessed with RTK rarefaction, the Chao1 estimator, and Recon v2.1 estimates of unobserved clonotypes. For all TCRbeta clonotypes obtained by the gDNA method from a handful of donors, generation probabilities were computed with OLGA. What TCRdb holds here is the immuneACCESS table cut down to in-frame rearrangements. Part of the clones is not present; checked against another copy, under half of the missing clones reflect an unresolved V gene, and the others are unexplained. The V and J calls and clone size come from that table; D and trimming were worked out from the DNA. For this sample there are under 1,100,000 clones; roughly 80% appear just once. Less than 1.5% of the sample is held by the ten biggest clonotypes.

Concerning this clone: The specificity of this receptor is unknown. Base qualities are missing; no much larger clone stands one base away.

Taken from cysteine to phenylalanine, the CDR3 has 17 residues. The retained sequence is limited to the CDR3, 51 bases, with the frame set at the first base. The V end gives up 6 bases and the J end 0 bases, leaving 8 bases in the junction not matched to a gene. The germline V gene provides CDR1 SGDLS and CDR2 YYNGEE. Donors were healthy HIV-negative adults with no recently reported acute infections or vaccinations. Only Caucasian adults living in Nashville, Tennessee, USA were represented among the donors. CD4+ T cells were enriched by magnetic negative selection, after which naive cells were positively selected on CD45RA and the negative fraction was taken as the memory subset. Blood was obtained by leukapheresis, after which PBMCs were separated by Ficoll-Histopaque density gradient centrifugation and cryopreserved in liquid nitrogen vapor phase. Analytical flow cytometry was used to check the purity and quantity of every magnetically sorted T cell population. Each sorted fraction had its genomic DNA isolated and then quantified by UV absorbance on a Nanodrop 2000c.

In this chain, TRBV9 is recombined with TRBJ1-4, with 10 junctional bases fitting TRBD1. The receptor's source is a man between 18 and 29 years old in good health. Sequencing was carried out using memory CD4+ T cells sorted from blood. Sample cell subset or site, as interpreted from the label and publication: CD45RA-negative fraction. CDR3 sequence: CASTRTGGGATNEKLFF. The DNA sequence follows: TGTGCCAGCACCAGGACAGGGGGAGGTGCAACTAATGAAAAACTGTTTTTT.